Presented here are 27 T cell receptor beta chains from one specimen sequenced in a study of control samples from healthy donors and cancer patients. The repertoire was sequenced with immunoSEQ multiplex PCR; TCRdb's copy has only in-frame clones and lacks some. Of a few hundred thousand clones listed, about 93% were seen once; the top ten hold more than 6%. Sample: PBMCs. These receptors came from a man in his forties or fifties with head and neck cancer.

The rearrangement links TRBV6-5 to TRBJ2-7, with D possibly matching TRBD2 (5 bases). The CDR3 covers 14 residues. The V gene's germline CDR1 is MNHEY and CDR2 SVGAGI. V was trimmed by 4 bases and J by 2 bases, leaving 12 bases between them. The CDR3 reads CASSFGSGTYEQYF. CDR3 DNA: TGTGCCAGCAGTTTCGGGTCGGGGACCTACGAGCAGTACTTC.

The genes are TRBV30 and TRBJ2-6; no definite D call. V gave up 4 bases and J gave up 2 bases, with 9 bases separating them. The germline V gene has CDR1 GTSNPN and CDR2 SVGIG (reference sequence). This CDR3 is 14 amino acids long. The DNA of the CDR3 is TGTGCCTGGAATGGGAACACTGGGGCCAACGTCCTGACTTTC. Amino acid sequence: CAWNGNTGANVLTF. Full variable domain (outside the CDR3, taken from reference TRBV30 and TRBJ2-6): SQTIHQWPATLVQPVGSPLSLECTVEGTSNPNLYWYRQAAGRGLQLLFYSVGIGQISSEVPQNLSASRPQDRQFILSSKKLLLSDSGFYLCAWNGNTGANVLTFGAGSRLTVL.

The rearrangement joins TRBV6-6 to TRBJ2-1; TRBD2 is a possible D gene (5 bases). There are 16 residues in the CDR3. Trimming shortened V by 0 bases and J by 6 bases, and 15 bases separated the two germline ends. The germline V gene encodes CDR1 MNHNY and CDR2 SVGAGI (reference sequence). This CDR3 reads CASSYSTLQAGNEQFF. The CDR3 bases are TGTGCCAGCAGTTACTCGACTCTGCAGGCGGGCAATGAGCAGTTCTTC.

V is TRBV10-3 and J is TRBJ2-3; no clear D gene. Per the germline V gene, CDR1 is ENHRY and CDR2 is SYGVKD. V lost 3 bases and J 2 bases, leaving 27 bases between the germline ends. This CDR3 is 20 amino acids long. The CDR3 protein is CAISDGGRVHHRGVTDTQYF. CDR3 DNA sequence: TGTGCCATCAGTGATGGCGGAAGAGTCCACCACCGTGGGGTCACAGATACGCAGTATTTT.

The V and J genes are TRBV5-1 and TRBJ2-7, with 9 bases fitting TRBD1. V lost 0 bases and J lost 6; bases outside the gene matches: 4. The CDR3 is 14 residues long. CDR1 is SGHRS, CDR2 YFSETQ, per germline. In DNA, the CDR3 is TGCGCCAGCAGCTTGGGACAGGGGGTCCGCGAGCAGTACTTC. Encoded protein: CASSLGQGVREQYF.

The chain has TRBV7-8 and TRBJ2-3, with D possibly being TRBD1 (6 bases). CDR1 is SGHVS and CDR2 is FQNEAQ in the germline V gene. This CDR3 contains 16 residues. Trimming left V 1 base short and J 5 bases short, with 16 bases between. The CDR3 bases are TGTGCCAGCAGCTTAGAAGGGGGTTGGGGAATAGATACGCAGTATTTT. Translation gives CASSLEGGWGIDTQYF.

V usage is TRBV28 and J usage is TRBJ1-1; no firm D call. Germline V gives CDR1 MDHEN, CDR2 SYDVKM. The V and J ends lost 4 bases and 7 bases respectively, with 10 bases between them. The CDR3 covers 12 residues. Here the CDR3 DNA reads TGTGCCAGCAGTTCCCGGACGGGTGAAGCTTTCTTT. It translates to CASSSRTGEAFF. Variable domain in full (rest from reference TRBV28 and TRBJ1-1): DVKVTQSSRYLVKRTGEKVFLECVQDMDHENMFWYRQDPGLGLRLIYFSYDVKMKEKGDIPEGYSVSREKKERFSLILESASTNQTSMYLCASSSRTGEAFFGQGTRLTVV.

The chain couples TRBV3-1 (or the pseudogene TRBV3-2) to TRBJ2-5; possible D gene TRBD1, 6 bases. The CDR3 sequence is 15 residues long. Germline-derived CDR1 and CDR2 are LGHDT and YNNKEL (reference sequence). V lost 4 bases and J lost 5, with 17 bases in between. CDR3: CASSPQPGTKETQYF. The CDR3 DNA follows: TGTGCCAGCAGCCCACAGCCGGGGACAAAGGAGACCCAGTACTTC.

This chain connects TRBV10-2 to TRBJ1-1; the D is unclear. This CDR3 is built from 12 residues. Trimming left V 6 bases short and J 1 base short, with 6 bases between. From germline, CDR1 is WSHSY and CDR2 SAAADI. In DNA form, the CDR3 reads TGCGCCAGCAGCAGACAGAACACTGAAGCTTTCTTT. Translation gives CASSRQNTEAFF.

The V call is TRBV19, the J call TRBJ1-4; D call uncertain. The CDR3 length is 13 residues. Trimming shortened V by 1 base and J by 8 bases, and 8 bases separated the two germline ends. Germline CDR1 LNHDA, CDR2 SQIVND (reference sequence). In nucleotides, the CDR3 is TGTGCCAGTAGTATAGGAAATCAAGAAAAACTGTTTTTT. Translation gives CASSIGNQEKLFF. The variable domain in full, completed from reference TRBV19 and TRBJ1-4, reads DGGITQSPKYLFRKEGQNVTLSCEQNLNHDAMYWYRQDPGQGLRLIYYSQIVNDFQKGDIAEGYSVSREKKESFPLTVTSAQKNPTAFYLCASSIGNQEKLFFGSGTQLSVL.

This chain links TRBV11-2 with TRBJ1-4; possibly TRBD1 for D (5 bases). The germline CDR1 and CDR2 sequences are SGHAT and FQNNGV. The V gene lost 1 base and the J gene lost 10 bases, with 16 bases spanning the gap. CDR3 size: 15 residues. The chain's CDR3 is CASSLVPRAGGKLFF. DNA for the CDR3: TGTGCCAGCAGCTTAGTACCCAGGGCAGGCGGAAAACTGTTTTTT.

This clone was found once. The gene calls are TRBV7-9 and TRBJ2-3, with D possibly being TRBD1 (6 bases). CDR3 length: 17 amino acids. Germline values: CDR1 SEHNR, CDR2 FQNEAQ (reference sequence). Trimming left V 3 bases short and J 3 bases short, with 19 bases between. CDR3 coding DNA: TGTGCCAGCAGCTTTAGTCTACAGGGTGACCGGACAGATACGCAGTATTTT. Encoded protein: CASSFSLQGDRTDTQYF.

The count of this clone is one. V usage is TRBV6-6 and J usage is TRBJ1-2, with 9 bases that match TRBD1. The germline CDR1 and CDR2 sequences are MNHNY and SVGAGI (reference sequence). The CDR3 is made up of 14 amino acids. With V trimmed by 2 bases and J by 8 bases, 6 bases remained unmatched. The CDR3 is CASSYTQGANGYTF. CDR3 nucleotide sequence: TGTGCCAGCAGTTACACACAGGGGGCGAACGGCTACACCTTC.

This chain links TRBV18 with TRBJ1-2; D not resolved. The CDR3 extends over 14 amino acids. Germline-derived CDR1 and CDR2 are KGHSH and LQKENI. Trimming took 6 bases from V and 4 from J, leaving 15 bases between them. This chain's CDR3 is CASSYTGTAYGYTF. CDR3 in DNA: TGTGCCAGCTCTTACACCGGCACGGCCTATGGCTACACCTTC.

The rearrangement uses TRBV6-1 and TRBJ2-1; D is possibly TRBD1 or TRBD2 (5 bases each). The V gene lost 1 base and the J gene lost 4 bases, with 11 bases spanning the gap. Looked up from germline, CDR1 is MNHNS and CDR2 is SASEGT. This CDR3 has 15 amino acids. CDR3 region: CASSEDGDGYNEQFF. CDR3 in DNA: TGTGCCAGCAGTGAAGACGGGGACGGGTACAATGAGCAGTTCTTC.

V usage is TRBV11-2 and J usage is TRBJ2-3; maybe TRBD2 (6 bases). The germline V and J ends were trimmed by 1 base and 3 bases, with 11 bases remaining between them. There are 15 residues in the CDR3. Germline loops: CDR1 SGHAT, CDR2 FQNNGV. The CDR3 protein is CASSLVAARTDTQYF. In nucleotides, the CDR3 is TGTGCCAGCAGCTTAGTAGCGGCACGGACAGATACGCAGTATTTT.

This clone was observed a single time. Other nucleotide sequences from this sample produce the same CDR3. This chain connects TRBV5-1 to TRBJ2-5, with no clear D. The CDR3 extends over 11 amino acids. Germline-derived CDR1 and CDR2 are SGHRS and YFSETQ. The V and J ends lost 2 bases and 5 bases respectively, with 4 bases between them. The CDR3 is CASSFSETQYF. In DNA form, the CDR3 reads TGCGCCAGCAGCTTCTCGGAGACCCAGTACTTC.

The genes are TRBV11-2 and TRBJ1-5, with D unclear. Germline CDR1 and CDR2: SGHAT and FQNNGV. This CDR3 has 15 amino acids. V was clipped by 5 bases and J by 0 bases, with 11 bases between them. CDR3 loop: CASSLTPYSNQPQHF. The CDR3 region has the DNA TGTGCCAGCAGCCTGACACCTTATAGCAATCAGCCCCAGCATTTT.

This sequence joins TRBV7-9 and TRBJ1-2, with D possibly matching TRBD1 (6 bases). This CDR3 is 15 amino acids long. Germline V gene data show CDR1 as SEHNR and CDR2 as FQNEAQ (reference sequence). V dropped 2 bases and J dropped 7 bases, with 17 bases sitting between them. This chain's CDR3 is CASSLNIGGQGGYTF. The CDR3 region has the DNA TGTGCCAGCAGCTTAAATATTGGGGGGCAAGGTGGCTACACCTTC.

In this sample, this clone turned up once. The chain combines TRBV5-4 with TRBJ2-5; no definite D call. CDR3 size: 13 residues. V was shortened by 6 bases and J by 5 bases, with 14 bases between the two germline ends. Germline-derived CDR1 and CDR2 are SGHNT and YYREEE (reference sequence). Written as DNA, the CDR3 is TGTGCCAGCACGGCGCCCCCCGACGAGACCCAGTACTTC. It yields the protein CASTAPPDETQYF.

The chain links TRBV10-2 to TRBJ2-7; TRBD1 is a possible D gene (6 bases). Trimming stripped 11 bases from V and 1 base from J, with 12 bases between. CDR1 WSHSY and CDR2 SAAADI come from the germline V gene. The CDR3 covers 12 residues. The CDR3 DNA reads TGCGCCGTCCAAGGACAGTCCTACGAGCAGTACTTC. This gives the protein CAVQGQSYEQYF.

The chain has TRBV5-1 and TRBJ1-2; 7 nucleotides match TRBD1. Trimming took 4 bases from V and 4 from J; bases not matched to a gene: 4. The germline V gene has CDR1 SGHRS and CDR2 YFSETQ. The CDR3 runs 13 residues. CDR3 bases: TGCGCCAGCAGCCAAGGGGGCGCCTATGGCTACACCTTC. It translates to CASSQGGAYGYTF.

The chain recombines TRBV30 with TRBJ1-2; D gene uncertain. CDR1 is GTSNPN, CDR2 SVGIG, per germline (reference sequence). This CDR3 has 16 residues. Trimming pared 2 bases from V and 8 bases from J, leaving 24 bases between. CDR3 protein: CAWSPKSPTFHGGYTF. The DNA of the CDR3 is TGTGCCTGGAGTCCAAAAAGCCCTACATTCCACGGCGGCTACACCTTC.

This chain's CDR3 is CASGLVYRAEADTQYF. DNA for the CDR3: TGTGCTAGTGGTTTGGTATACAGGGCAGAGGCAGATACGCAGTATTTT. This chain links TRBV12-5 with TRBJ2-3, with D perhaps TRBD1 (6 bases). From germline, CDR1 is LGHNT and CDR2 FRNRAP. This CDR3 spans 16 amino acids. Trimming cost V 0 bases and J 4 bases, with 14 bases left between them.

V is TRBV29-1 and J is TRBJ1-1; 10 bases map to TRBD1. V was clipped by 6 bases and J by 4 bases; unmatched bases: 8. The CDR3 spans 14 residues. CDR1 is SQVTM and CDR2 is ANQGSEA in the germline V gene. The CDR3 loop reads CSVPGQGRVTEAFF. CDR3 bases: TGCAGCGTCCCGGGACAGGGGCGGGTCACTGAAGCTTTCTTT.

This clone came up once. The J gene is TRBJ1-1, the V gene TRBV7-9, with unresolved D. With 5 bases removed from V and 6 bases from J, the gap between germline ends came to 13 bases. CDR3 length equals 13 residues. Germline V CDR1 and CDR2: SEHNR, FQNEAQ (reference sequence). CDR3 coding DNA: TGTGCCAGCAGCCCCCCATCCAGGCCTGAAGCTTTCTTT. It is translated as CASSPPSRPEAFF.

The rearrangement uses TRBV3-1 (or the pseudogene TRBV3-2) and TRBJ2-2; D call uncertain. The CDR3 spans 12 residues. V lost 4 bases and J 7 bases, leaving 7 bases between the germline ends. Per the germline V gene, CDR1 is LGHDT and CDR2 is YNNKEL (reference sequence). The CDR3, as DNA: TGTGCCAGCAGCCTGCTCGGCGGGGAGCTGTTTTTT. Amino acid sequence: CASSLLGGELFF.